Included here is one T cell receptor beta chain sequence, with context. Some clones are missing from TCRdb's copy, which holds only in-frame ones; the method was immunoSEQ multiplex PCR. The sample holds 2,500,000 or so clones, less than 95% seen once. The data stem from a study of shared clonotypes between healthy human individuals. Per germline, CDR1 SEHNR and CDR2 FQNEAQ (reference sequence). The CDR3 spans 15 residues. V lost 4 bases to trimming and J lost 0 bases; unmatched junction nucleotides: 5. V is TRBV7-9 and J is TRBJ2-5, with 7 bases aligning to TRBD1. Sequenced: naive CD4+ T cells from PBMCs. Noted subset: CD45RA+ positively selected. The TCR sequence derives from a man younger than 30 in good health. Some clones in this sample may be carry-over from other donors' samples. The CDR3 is CASSSLDRDQETQYF. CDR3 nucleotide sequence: TGTGCCAGCAGCTCCCTTGACAGGGACCAAGAGACCCAGTACTTC. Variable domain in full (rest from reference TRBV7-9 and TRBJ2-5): DTGVSQNPRHKITKRGQNVTFRCDPISEHNRLYWYRQTLGQGPEFLTYFQNEAQLEKSRLLSDRFSAERPKGSFSTLEIQRTEQGDSAMYLCASSSLDRDQETQYFGPGTRLLVL.